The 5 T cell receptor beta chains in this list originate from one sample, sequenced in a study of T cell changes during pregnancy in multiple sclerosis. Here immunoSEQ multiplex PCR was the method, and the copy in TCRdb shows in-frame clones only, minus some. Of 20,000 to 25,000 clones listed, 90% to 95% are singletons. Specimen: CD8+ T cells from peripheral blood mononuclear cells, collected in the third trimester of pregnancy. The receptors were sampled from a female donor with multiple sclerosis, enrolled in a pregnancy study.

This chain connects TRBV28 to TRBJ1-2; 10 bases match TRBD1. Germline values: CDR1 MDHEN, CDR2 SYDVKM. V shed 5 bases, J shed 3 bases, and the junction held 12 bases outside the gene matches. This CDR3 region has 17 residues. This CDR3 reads CASSPLTGTGVDYGYTF. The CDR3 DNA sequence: TGTGCCAGCAGTCCACTTACCGGGACAGGGGTCGACTATGGCTACACCTTC.

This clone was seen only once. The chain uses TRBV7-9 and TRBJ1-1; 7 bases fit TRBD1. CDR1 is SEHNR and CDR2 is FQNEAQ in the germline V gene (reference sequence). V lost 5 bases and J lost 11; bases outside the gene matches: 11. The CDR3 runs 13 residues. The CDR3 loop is CASSPQGDPRAFF. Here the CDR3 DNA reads TGTGCCAGCAGCCCCCAGGGGGACCCGCGGGCTTTCTTT.

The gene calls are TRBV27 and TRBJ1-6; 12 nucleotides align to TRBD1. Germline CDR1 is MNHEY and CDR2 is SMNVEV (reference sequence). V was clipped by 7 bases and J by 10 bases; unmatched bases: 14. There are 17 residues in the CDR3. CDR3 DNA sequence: TGTGCCAGCACCCCCTGGATCGGGACAGGGGGCGAATCACCCCTCCACTTT. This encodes CASTPWIGTGGESPLHF.

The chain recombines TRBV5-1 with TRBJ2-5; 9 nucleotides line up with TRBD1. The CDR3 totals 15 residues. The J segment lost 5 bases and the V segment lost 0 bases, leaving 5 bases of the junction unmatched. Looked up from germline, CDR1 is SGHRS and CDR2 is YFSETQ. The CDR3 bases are TGCGCCAGCAGCTTGGACAGGGGGCTTGGTGAGACCCAGTACTTC. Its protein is CASSLDRGLGETQYF.

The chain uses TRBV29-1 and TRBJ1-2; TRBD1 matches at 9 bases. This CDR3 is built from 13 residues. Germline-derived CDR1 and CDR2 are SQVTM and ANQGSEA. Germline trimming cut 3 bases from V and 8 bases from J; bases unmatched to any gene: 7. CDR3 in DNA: TGCAGCGTTGATTCCGGGACAGGGCTCGGCTACACCTTC. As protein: CSVDSGTGLGYTF.